The clone carrying this T cell receptor beta chain is judged medium-sized. This entry is derived from a study of blood T cell repertoires in COVID-19. Germline CDR1 and CDR2: SGHRS and YFSETQ. The CDR3 is 14 residues long. With V trimmed by 5 bases and J by 4 bases, 7 bases remained unmatched. The assay was immunoSEQ multiplex PCR, and TCRdb's table has in-frame clones only and misses some. Of over 45,000 clones in the sample, 75% to 90% are singletons; the top ten hold less than 75%. The chain carries TRBV5-1 and TRBJ2-7; 9 bases are shared with TRBD1. Input material: peripheral blood. The clonotype comes from a man in his sixties or seventies with acute or convalescent COVID-19. DNA of the CDR3: TGCGCCAGCAGTCCCGGGACAGGGTTTTACGAGCAGTACTTC. It yields the protein CASSPGTGFYEQYF.